A single sample gave rise to the 30 T cell receptor beta chains below, sequenced in a study of beta chain features in type 1 diabetes. Findings and limits, study-wide: Among patients with Type 1 diabetes, TCRB CDR3s were moderately but significantly shorter in every one of the four CD4+ subsets.

As every portion of the isolated RNA was reverse transcribed, the sequencing read expressed TCRB transcripts. TCRdb's copy holds only in-frame clones and misses some; the assay was immunoSEQ multiplex PCR. Seen here are roughly 180,000 clones, around 8% observed once, and the top ten hold about 0.9%. These receptors lack a known antigen. The specimen was central memory CD4+ T cells from blood. The receptors come from a woman between 40 and 55 years old with type 1 diabetes.

This clone was recorded a few times. The chain is built from TRBV6-6 and TRBJ1-2; a possible D gene is TRBD1 (5 bases). This CDR3 is 15 amino acids long. Trimming took 5 bases from V and 4 from J, leaving 17 bases between them. Germline CDR1 is MNHNY and CDR2 is SVGAGI (reference sequence). CDR3 nucleotides: TGTGCCAGCAGTACCAACAGGAGCCCAACCTATGGCTACACCTTC. Its translation is CASSTNRSPTYGYTF.

The table lists this clone with a few counts. The chain uses TRBV30 and TRBJ2-5; TRBD1 might be the D (7 bases). The germline V and J ends were trimmed by 0 bases and 5 bases, with 13 bases remaining between them. The CDR3 totals 14 residues. CDR1 and CDR2 from the germline V gene are GTSNPN and SVGIG (reference sequence). The CDR3 loop reads CAWSVGGGAETQYF. CDR3 nucleotides: TGTGCCTGGAGTGTTGGAGGGGGCGCGGAGACCCAGTACTTC.

The sample holds a few counts of this clone. The chain employs TRBV19 and TRBJ2-7; 8 positions match TRBD1. The V and J ends lost 5 bases and 2 bases, in that order; junction bases with no gene match: 2. This CDR3 spans 13 amino acids. Per germline, CDR1 LNHDA and CDR2 SQIVND (reference sequence). CDR3 sequence: CASSDRGTYEQYF. CDR3 in DNA: TGTGCCAGTAGTGACAGGGGCACCTACGAGCAGTACTTC.

The J gene is TRBJ1-5, the V gene TRBV6-6; 7 bases fit TRBD1. Trimming at V came to 8 bases and at J to 2 bases, leaving 6 bases not matched to a gene. The CDR3 spans 14 residues. Germline V gene sequence: CDR1 MNHNY, CDR2 SVGAGI (reference sequence). The CDR3 DNA reads as TGTGCCAGCCATTCCGGGACAGGCAATCAGCCCCAGCATTTT. It codes for CASHSGTGNQPQHF.

The J gene is TRBJ2-5, the V gene TRBV20-1; D not certain. This CDR3 comprises 11 residues. Trimming pared 6 bases from V and 1 base from J, leaving 6 bases between. The germline CDR1 and CDR2 sequences are DFQATT and SNEGSKA (reference sequence). CDR3 in amino acids: CSAPSQETQYF. The CDR3 DNA reads TGCAGTGCCCCTTCCCAAGAGACCCAGTACTTC.

This sequence joins TRBV28 and TRBJ2-1; a possible D gene is TRBD1 (5 bases). This CDR3 has 11 residues. V lost 6 bases, J lost 15 bases, and 15 bases lay in between. Germline V lookup: CDR1 MDHEN, CDR2 SYDVKM. The CDR3 DNA reads as TGTGCCAGCAGAACCGACAGTCAAGCGTTCTTC. It is translated as CASRTDSQAFF.

The chain carries TRBV19 and TRBJ2-7; perhaps TRBD2 as D (6 bases). Trimming took off 5 bases at V and 2 bases at J, with 13 bases between the two ends. Per germline, CDR1 LNHDA and CDR2 SQIVND (reference sequence). This CDR3 is built from 14 residues. The CDR3 here is CASSSGDGTYEQYF. CDR3 nucleotides: TGTGCCAGTAGTTCGGGGGACGGTACCTACGAGCAGTACTTC.

The rearrangement uses TRBV6-5 and TRBJ2-7; possible D gene TRBD1, 6 bases. The CDR3 covers 14 residues. The ends were cut back, 5 bases at V and 3 bases at J, with 14 bases in the middle. The germline V gene encodes CDR1 MNHEY and CDR2 SVGAGI. The CDR3 loop reads CASSQGTRRYEQYF. The CDR3 DNA reads as TGTGCCAGCAGTCAAGGGACACGGCGCTACGAGCAGTACTTC.

A word on this clone: Its ends do not fully match the called genes, so a read error is possible. The chain uses TRBV7-2 and TRBJ2-3; D gene unclear. The CDR3 length is 14 residues. Germline CDR1 SGHTA, CDR2 FQGNSA. The CDR3 coding sequence is TGCGCCAGCAGCCAAGCCGGGAGCACAGATACGCAGTATTTT. Translating it yields CASSQAGSTDTQYF.

There are a few counts of this clone. The rearrangement joins TRBV7-2 to TRBJ2-1; perhaps TRBD2 as D (5 bases). In germline, CDR1 is SGHTA, CDR2 FQGNSA. With 4 bases removed from V and 7 bases from J, the gap between germline ends came to 14 bases. The CDR3 contains 14 residues. The CDR3 DNA reads as TGTGCCAGCAGCTATGGACTTCAAGGGAATGAGCAGTTCTTC. The encoded protein is CASSYGLQGNEQFF.

This clone was counted many times. The V and J genes are TRBV29-1 and TRBJ2-3, with TRBD2 matching 11 bases. V lost 4 bases and J lost 5; bases outside the gene matches: 8. The CDR3 runs 15 residues. Germline V gives CDR1 SQVTM, CDR2 ANQGSEA. CDR3: CSVGLAGGPLDTQYF. DNA of the CDR3: TGCAGCGTTGGTCTAGCGGGAGGCCCCCTAGATACGCAGTATTTT.

The chain has TRBV2 and TRBJ2-7; the D gene is possibly TRBD1 (5 bases). The germline V and J ends were trimmed by 2 bases and 6 bases, with 14 bases remaining between them. The V gene's germline CDR1 is SNHLY and CDR2 FYNNEI. The CDR3 runs 14 residues. Here the CDR3 DNA reads TGTGCCAGCAGTGAAAGGGGCCACAGTGGCGAGCAGTACTTC. Translating gives CASSERGHSGEQYF.

The genes are TRBV6-5 and TRBJ2-7; 9 nucleotides align to TRBD2. CDR1 is MNHEY and CDR2 is SVGAGI in the germline V gene. Trimming took 8 bases from V and 2 from J; bases not matched to a gene: 7. There are 14 residues in the CDR3. The CDR3 coding sequence is TGTGCCAGCGTACTAGCTAGCGGGACCTACGAGCAGTACTTC. Translating gives CASVLASGTYEQYF.

This clone was counted only a few times. The DNA for the CDR3 is TGTGCCAGCAGCCCCGGACGAAGGACATCGGTGGCAGATACGCAGTATTTT. Translated: CASSPGRRTSVADTQYF. V is TRBV14 and J is TRBJ2-3, with D possibly matching TRBD1 (5 bases). V lost 4 bases to trimming and J lost 4 bases, with 21 bases between them. The CDR3 has 17 amino acids. Germline V gives CDR1 SGHDN, CDR2 FVKESK.

CDR3 sequence (DNA): TGTGCCAGCAGCCCTACGGCGGGGGGGCGCGAGCAGTACTTC. Protein sequence: CASSPTAGGREQYF. This sequence joins TRBV7-2 and TRBJ2-7, with 9 bases matching TRBD2. Germline V lookup: CDR1 SGHTA, CDR2 FQGNSA. The length of the CDR3 is 14 residues. Trimming cost V 5 bases and J 6 bases; bases outside gene matches: 8.

The CDR3 region has the DNA TGCGCCAGCAGCCAAGATACAGGGCAGTCTAATGAAAAACTGTTTTTT. Amino acid sequence: CASSQDTGQSNEKLFF. This rearrangement joins TRBV4-1 to TRBJ1-4; weak D call: TRBD1 (6 bases). Germline V gene data show CDR1 as MGHRA and CDR2 as YSYEKL. This CDR3 is built from 16 residues. V shed 0 bases and J shed 3 bases, with 11 bases lying between them.

This clone was observed at least ten times. This sequence joins TRBV12-5 and TRBJ2-2; the match to TRBD1 covers 8 bases. The germline V gene has CDR1 LGHNT and CDR2 FRNRAP. With 7 bases clipped from V and 7 bases from J, the junction kept 8 bases outside the gene matches. The CDR3 covers 14 residues. The DNA for the CDR3 is TGTGCTAGTGCCCAGGACAGGGCTAACGGGGAGCTGTTTTTT. Its protein is CASAQDRANGELFF. Combining the CDR3 with reference TRBV12-5 and TRBJ2-2 gives the whole variable domain DARVTQTPRHKVTEMGQEVTMRCQPILGHNTVFWYRQTMMQGLELLAYFRNRAPLDDSGMPKDRFSAEMPDATLATLKIQPSEPRDSAVYFCASAQDRANGELFFGEGSRLTVL.

This clone showed up just a few times. This specimen includes other DNA sequences encoding the same CDR3. CDR3 coding DNA: TGTGCCAGCAGTGAATACAGGGGCAATCAGCCCCAGCATTTT. Protein sequence: CASSEYRGNQPQHF. The chain uses TRBV6-1 and TRBJ1-5; TRBD1 is a possible D gene (6 bases). The ends were cut back, 2 bases at V and 2 bases at J, with 7 bases in the middle. The CDR3 spans 14 residues. From germline, CDR1 is MNHNS and CDR2 SASEGT.

Only a few counts were recorded for this clone. The J gene is TRBJ1-5, the V gene TRBV28, with D unresolved. Germline V CDR1 and CDR2: MDHEN, SYDVKM. The CDR3 runs 14 residues. V was trimmed by 3 bases and J by 3 bases, leaving 9 bases between them. The CDR3 coding sequence is TGTGCCAGCAGTTTGCAAGCAAACAATCAGCCCCAGCATTTT. Its protein is CASSLQANNQPQHF. The full variable domain, in which reference TRBV28 and TRBJ1-5 provide the parts outside the CDR3, is DVKVTQSSRYLVKRTGEKVFLECVQDMDHENMFWYRQDPGLGLRLIYFSYDVKMKEKGDIPEGYSVSREKKERFSLILESASTNQTSMYLCASSLQANNQPQHFGDGTRLSIL.

The sample holds a few counts of this clone. The genes are TRBV5-6 and TRBJ1-2; D remains ambiguous. Trimming took 0 bases from V and 10 from J, leaving 7 bases between them. The CDR3 runs to 11 residues. Per the germline V gene, CDR1 is SGHDT and CDR2 is YYEEEE. DNA for the CDR3: TGTGCCAGCAGCTTGGGCCCTAACTACACCTTC. It encodes CASSLGPNYTF.

The V gene is TRBV5-1, the J gene TRBJ1-2; D not resolved. Germline V gene lookup returns CDR1 SGHRS and CDR2 YFSETQ. The CDR3 length is 14 residues. V was shortened by 1 base and J by 6 bases, with 13 bases between the two germline ends. The CDR3 DNA follows: TGCGCCAGCAGCTTGTACGGGGAGCAGGATGGCTACACCTTC. Its translation is CASSLYGEQDGYTF. Full variable domain (remainder filled in from reference TRBV5-1 and TRBJ1-2): KAGVTQTPRYLIKTRGQQVTLSCSPISGHRSVSWYQQTPGQGLQFLFEYFSETQRNKGNFPGRFSGRQFSNSRSEMNVSTLELGDSALYLCASSLYGEQDGYTFGSGTRLTVV.

In its sample, this clone was seen a few times. V gene TRBV28 combines with J gene TRBJ2-5; 7 bases map to TRBD2. The CDR3 sequence is 15 residues long. J was trimmed by 1 base and V by 3 bases; bases with no gene match: 5. Germline CDR1 MDHEN, CDR2 SYDVKM. As DNA, the CDR3 is TGTGCCAGCAGTTTCGCAGGGACTACCCAAGAGACCCAGTACTTC. This gives the protein CASSFAGTTQETQYF.

The table lists this clone with many counts. The chain combines TRBV7-3 with TRBJ2-6; 12 bases agree with TRBD2. From germline, CDR1 is SGHTA and CDR2 FQGTGA. V lost 8 bases, J lost 1 base, and 3 bases stayed unmatched. The CDR3 loop spans 16 amino acids. The DNA for the CDR3 is TGTGCCAGCGCTACTAGCGGGGGGTCTGGGGCCAACGTCCTGACTTTC. Residues: CASATSGGSGANVLTF.

The gene calls are TRBV28 and TRBJ1-1, with TRBD1 identical over 7 bases. The CDR3 has 15 residues. Germline V gene lookup returns CDR1 MDHEN and CDR2 SYDVKM. The trim removed 3 bases at V and 2 bases at J, leaving 6 bases unmatched. CDR3 in amino acids: CASSFLAGGNTEAFF. The CDR3 bases are TGTGCCAGCAGTTTCCTGGCAGGGGGTAACACTGAAGCTTTCTTT. The complete variable domain, with remaining parts taken from reference TRBV28 and TRBJ1-1, reads DVKVTQSSRYLVKRTGEKVFLECVQDMDHENMFWYRQDPGLGLRLIYFSYDVKMKEKGDIPEGYSVSREKKERFSLILESASTNQTSMYLCASSFLAGGNTEAFFGQGTRLTVV.

The chain joins TRBV9 to TRBJ1-1; 8 nucleotides match TRBD1. Germline V lookup: CDR1 SGDLS, CDR2 YYNGEE. V gave up 3 bases and J gave up 4 bases; unmatched junction bases: 2. The CDR3 runs to 13 residues. CDR3 nucleotide sequence: TGTGCCAGCAGCGGACAGGGGCGCACTGAAGCTTTCTTT. Translated: CASSGQGRTEAFF.

V and J are TRBV5-4 and TRBJ2-1; D is ambiguous. This CDR3 contains 13 residues. Trimming removed 1 base from V and 8 bases from J, with 10 bases in between. CDR1 is SGHNT and CDR2 is YYREEE in the germline V gene (reference sequence). The CDR3 DNA sequence: TGTGCCAGCAGCTTGCGAGGAACGGATGAGCAGTTCTTC. This encodes CASSLRGTDEQFF.

The rearrangement links TRBV5-4 to TRBJ2-2, with D possibly TRBD1 on 5 matching bases. V lost 3 bases and J 6 bases, leaving 18 bases between the germline ends. The CDR3 loop spans 16 amino acids. In germline, CDR1 is SGHNT, CDR2 YYREEE (reference sequence). The CDR3 coding sequence is TGTGCCAGCAGCTCGTATGACAGACTGCTAGCCGGGGAGCTGTTTTTT. This gives the protein CASSSYDRLLAGELFF.

This clone has just a few counts. The V call is TRBV7-9, the J call TRBJ2-2; D possibly corresponds to TRBD2 (6 bases). Germline assignment: CDR1 SEHNR and CDR2 FQNEAQ (reference sequence). The CDR3 length is 16 residues. Trimming stripped 7 bases from V and 4 bases from J, with 19 bases between. The DNA for the CDR3 is TGTGCCAGCACCCCCCCTGGCGGGGAGGCCACCGGGGAGCTGTTTTTT. It yields the protein CASTPPGGEATGELFF.

The rearrangement links TRBV2 to TRBJ2-7, with D possibly TRBD2 on 5 matching bases. V lost 8 bases and J 0 bases, leaving 14 bases between the germline ends. CDR1 and CDR2 from the germline V gene are SNHLY and FYNNEI. The CDR3 covers 14 residues. The CDR3 reads CASRGSSSSYEQYF. CDR3 nucleotide sequence: TGTGCCAGCCGGGGAAGCTCTAGCTCCTACGAGCAGTACTTC. Variable domain in full (rest from reference TRBV2 and TRBJ2-7): EPEVTQTPSHQVTQMGQEVILRCVPISNHLYFYWYRQILGQKVEFLVSFYNNEISEKSEIFDDQFSVERPDGSNFTLKIRSTKLEDSAMYFCASRGSSSSYEQYFGPGTRLTVT.

This clone was observed a handful of times. The gene calls are TRBV7-9 and TRBJ2-1, with D perhaps matching TRBD2 (6 bases). This CDR3 spans 15 amino acids. CDR1 and CDR2 from the germline V gene are SEHNR and FQNEAQ (reference sequence). Deletions cut 1 base from V and 7 bases from J, with 14 bases between. In nucleotides, the CDR3 is TGTGCCAGCAGCTTAGGGGCAGGGAGGACGAATGAGCAGTTCTTC. It codes for CASSLGAGRTNEQFF.